What follows is one TCR beta chain and its context. Antigen: not known. In TCRdb, the reads were re-called with MiXCR into one record per CDR3 protein. The sample lists around 570,000 distinct CDR3 sequences; almost 40% were seen once. These data originate in a study of T cell repertoires in cytomegalovirus infection. V was pared by 4 bases and J by 7 bases, with 23 bases between. From germline, CDR1 is SGHRS and CDR2 YFSETQ. CDR3 size: 16 residues. Points from the study as a whole: What dominated the ex vivo response were HLA-C-restricted CMV-specific TCR beta clonotypes.

The chain joins TRBV5-1 to TRBJ1-1, with D possibly TRBD1 on 5 matching bases. The sequence was obtained from a human donor in good health (CMV status not recorded). Some clones in this sample may be carry-over from other donors' samples. Sequencing used cultured PBMCs, obtained from culture after CMV antigen stimulation. CDR3 amino acids: CASSPFDRGEENEAFF. The CDR3 bases are TGCGCCAGCAGCCCCTTTGACAGAGGAGAAGAAAATGAAGCTTTCTTT.